Listed here are 31 T cell receptor beta chains from one sample, sequenced in a study of shared clonotypes between healthy human individuals (dated by TCRdb to about 2020). The library was made by the immunoSEQ multiplex PCR assay. TCRdb mirrors the immuneACCESS table, restricted to in-frame sequences. Some clones are absent from its copies; in checked studies, under half trace to an unresolved V gene, and the reason for the others is unknown. Here the sample has some 2.1 million clones; around 93% occur a single time. Jointly, the top ten make up around 1.7% of the sample. For the CD8 naive samples, CD45RO-negative cells were positively selected for CCR7, yielding a CD45RA+CCR7+ population from which TemRA cells were excluded. Material for sequencing was naive CD8+ T cells from PBMCs. Interpreted using the paper, the cell subset or site label stands for: CD45RA+CCR7+. The receptors shown here come from a man aged 18 to 29 in good health. Some clones in this sample may be carry-over from other donors' samples.

This clone turned up a few times. In the same sample, other DNA sequences code for this CDR3. This rearrangement joins TRBV9 to TRBJ1-1, with D unclear. In germline, CDR1 is SGDLS, CDR2 YYNGEE. The CDR3 runs to 14 residues. V lost 4 bases and J 0 bases, leaving 10 bases between the germline ends. The CDR3 coding sequence is TGTGCCAGCAGCCCGGGCACAATGAACACTGAAGCTTTCTTT. It codes for CASSPGTMNTEAFF.

The chain uses TRBV6-5 and TRBJ1-1; TRBD1 matches 8 bases. This CDR3 has 14 amino acids. The junction had 7 bases not matched to a gene; V was cut back by 6 bases and J by 4 bases. Germline loops: CDR1 MNHEY, CDR2 SVGAGI. The CDR3 loop reads CASSLLTGATEAFF. DNA for the CDR3: TGTGCCAGCAGCCTCCTGACAGGGGCCACTGAAGCTTTCTTT.

V gene TRBV15 combines with J gene TRBJ2-5; 11 bases fit TRBD2. Germline V gene data show CDR1 as LNHNV and CDR2 as YYDKDF (reference sequence). V shed 5 bases and J 7 bases; nucleotides not matched to a gene: 15. CDR3 length equals 17 residues. The CDR3 is CATSDLRLAGFQWTQYF. For the CDR3, the DNA is TGTGCCACCAGCGATTTGAGACTAGCGGGATTCCAATGGACCCAGTACTTC.

The chain carries TRBV7-9 and TRBJ1-1; TRBD1 matches 7 bases. Germline loops: CDR1 SEHNR, CDR2 FQNEAQ (reference sequence). V shed 4 bases and J 4 bases; nucleotides not matched to a gene: 3. This CDR3 comprises 13 residues. The CDR3 here is CASSWDRATEAFF. DNA for the CDR3: TGTGCCAGCAGCTGGGACAGAGCCACTGAAGCTTTCTTT.

V and J are TRBV29-1 and TRBJ1-2; no clear D. This CDR3 contains 12 residues. V was cut by 6 bases and J by 3 bases, with 11 bases left in between. Germline CDR1 reads SQVTM; CDR2 reads ANQGSEA. The CDR3 protein is CSVVPSDYGYTF. The CDR3 nucleotides are TGCAGCGTGGTACCTAGTGACTATGGCTACACCTTC.

This chain joins TRBV15 and TRBJ2-7, with D uncertain. The CDR3 runs 17 residues. The V and J ends lost 4 bases and 2 bases respectively, with 21 bases between them. The germline V gene encodes CDR1 LNHNV and CDR2 YYDKDF (reference sequence). CDR3 residues: CATSNERYSKVPYEQYF. CDR3 DNA: TGTGCCACCAGCAATGAGAGATACTCAAAAGTTCCCTACGAGCAGTACTTC. The full variable domain, its missing parts supplied by reference TRBV15 and TRBJ2-7, is DAMVIQNPRYQVTQFGKPVTLSCSQTLNHNVMYWYQQKSSQAPKLLFHYYDKDFNNEADTPDNFQSRRPNTSFCFLDIRSPGLGDTAMYLCATSNERYSKVPYEQYFGPGTRLTVT.

The J gene is TRBJ2-3, the V gene TRBV7-2; 8 positions match TRBD1. The V segment lost 6 bases and the J segment 2 bases; nucleotides outside the gene matches: 13. Germline CDR1 is SGHTA and CDR2 is FQGNSA. The CDR3 has 17 residues. The CDR3 protein is CASRGGQAPTHTDTQYF. Here the CDR3 DNA reads TGTGCCAGCAGAGGGGGACAGGCACCGACCCACACAGATACGCAGTATTTT.

J is TRBJ1-2 and V is TRBV7-9, with D unclear. From germline, CDR1 is SEHNR and CDR2 FQNEAQ (reference sequence). The CDR3 consists of 10 residues. Trimming left V 1 base short and J 8 bases short, with 2 bases between. CDR3 loop: CASSLEGYTF. The CDR3 nucleotides are TGTGCCAGCAGCTTAGAAGGCTACACCTTC.

The V gene is TRBV5-6, the J gene TRBJ1-6; D uncertain. CDR1 is SGHDT, CDR2 YYEEEE, per germline. Trimming took off 3 bases at V and 0 bases at J, with 10 bases between the two ends. This CDR3 has 16 amino acids. The CDR3 here is CASSSRISSYNSPLHF. DNA for the CDR3: TGTGCCAGCAGCTCCAGGATCAGCTCCTATAATTCACCCCTCCACTTT.

This chain connects TRBV27 to TRBJ2-7; D possibly matches TRBD1 or TRBD2 (5 bases each). The germline V and J ends were trimmed by 5 bases and 5 bases, with 22 bases remaining between them. This CDR3 comprises 16 residues. Germline assignment: CDR1 MNHEY and CDR2 SMNVEV (reference sequence). The CDR3 protein is CASSPPEGRGLDEQYF. In DNA form, the CDR3 reads TGTGCCAGCAGTCCTCCCGAGGGGCGCGGCTTGGACGAGCAGTACTTC.

V and J are TRBV2 and TRBJ1-4; 9 nucleotides agree with TRBD1. There are 19 residues in the CDR3. V lost 6 bases and J lost 2; bases outside the gene matches: 16. Germline V gene sequence: CDR1 SNHLY, CDR2 FYNNEI. The CDR3 region has the DNA TGTGCCAGCAGCGTCCCGGGACAGGGTTGGGTTTCGACTAATGAAAAACTGTTTTTT. Encoded protein: CASSVPGQGWVSTNEKLFF.

This sequence joins TRBV6-5 and TRBJ2-1; 12 positions agree with TRBD2. Germline loops: CDR1 MNHEY, CDR2 SVGAGI. After removal of 2 bases from V and 6 bases from J, the junction contained 5 bases not matched to a gene. The CDR3 loop spans 16 amino acids. CDR3 residues: CASSYAGLAGINEQFF. The CDR3 bases are TGTGCCAGCAGTTACGCTGGACTAGCGGGAATCAATGAGCAGTTCTTC.

This clone was observed a single time. The rearrangement uses TRBV7-9 and TRBJ2-5; no firm D call. Germline values: CDR1 SEHNR, CDR2 FQNEAQ (reference sequence). The CDR3 length is 11 residues. V was shortened by 7 bases and J by 5 bases, with 8 bases between the two germline ends. The CDR3 coding sequence is TGTGCCAGCACCGAGTGGGAGACCCAGTACTTC. Its translation is CASTEWETQYF.

About this clone: Germline and junction disagree at one end, which may indicate a read error. This sequence joins TRBV9 and TRBJ2-1; maybe TRBD2 (6 bases). CDR3 length equals 14 residues. Germline-derived CDR1 and CDR2 are SGDLS and YYNGEE. This CDR3 is CATSRDWINGEQFF. CDR3 bases: TGTGCCACCAGCCGGGACTGGATAAATGGTGAGCAGTTCTTC.

This chain connects TRBV11-2 to TRBJ2-1; 7 nucleotides match TRBD1. J gave up 5 bases and V 3 bases, and 7 bases lay outside the gene matches. Germline assignment: CDR1 SGHAT and CDR2 FQNNGV. The CDR3 spans 15 residues. The CDR3 sequence is CASSFMRGQNNEQFF. CDR3 nucleotides: TGTGCCAGCAGCTTTATGAGGGGACAGAACAATGAGCAGTTCTTC.

This rearrangement joins TRBV27 to TRBJ2-1; D might be TRBD1 or TRBD2, each matching 5 bases. The germline V gene has CDR1 MNHEY and CDR2 SMNVEV (reference sequence). This CDR3 comprises 12 residues. The ends were cut back, 3 bases at V and 10 bases at J, with 10 bases in the middle. The CDR3 loop reads CASSFMGVEQFF. CDR3 coding DNA: TGTGCCAGCAGTTTTATGGGGGTCGAGCAGTTCTTC.

This CDR3 is CASSLGRDSYNEQFF. The CDR3, as DNA: TGTGCCAGCAGCTTGGGGCGGGACTCCTACAATGAGCAGTTCTTC. The V gene is TRBV13, the J gene TRBJ2-1; D is perhaps TRBD2 (6 bases). The germline gives CDR1 PRHDT, CDR2 FYEKMQ (reference sequence). The CDR3 contains 15 residues. V lost 3 bases, J lost 0 bases, and 9 bases lay in between.

This chain links TRBV27 with TRBJ2-7; D is tentatively TRBD1 or TRBD2 (5 bases each). Per the germline V gene, CDR1 is MNHEY and CDR2 is SMNVEV (reference sequence). The CDR3 contains 16 residues. V was cut by 5 bases and J by 2 bases, with 19 bases left in between. The CDR3 sequence: CASSPGRGEGTYEQYF. In DNA, the CDR3 is TGTGCCAGCAGTCCAGGGCGAGGGGAAGGTACCTACGAGCAGTACTTC.

J is TRBJ2-6 and V is TRBV5-6, with D perhaps matching TRBD2 (6 bases). Germline V gene lookup returns CDR1 SGHDT and CDR2 YYEEEE. Between the trimmed V and J ends, which lost 2 bases and 0 bases, there was a span of 12 bases. The CDR3 contains 17 residues. CDR3 DNA sequence: TGTGCCAGCAGCTTCGGGGGTGGGTTCTCTGGGGCCAACGTCCTGACTTTC. This sequence encodes CASSFGGGFSGANVLTF.

The chain recombines TRBV27 with TRBJ2-7; D possibly matches TRBD1 or TRBD2 (5 bases each). Germline V gene data show CDR1 as MNHEY and CDR2 as SMNVEV (reference sequence). CDR3 length: 16 residues. The germline V and J ends were trimmed by 3 bases and 1 base, with 16 bases remaining between them. CDR3 nucleotide sequence: TGTGCCAGCAGTTTCAGCGTGGGGGAGAGGTCCTACGAGCAGTACTTC. It codes for CASSFSVGERSYEQYF.

This chain uses TRBV27 with TRBJ1-3; D ambiguous. Trimming removed 5 bases from V and 6 bases from J, with 17 bases in between. Germline lookup yields CDR1 MNHEY and CDR2 SMNVEV (reference sequence). The CDR3 runs to 15 residues. The CDR3 nucleotides read TGTGCCAGCAGTCTCTTCGGCTCTTTTCAAAACACCATATATTTT. Translation: CASSLFGSFQNTIYF.

The J gene is TRBJ2-5, the V gene TRBV7-3; D is possibly TRBD2 (7 bases). Germline lookup yields CDR1 SGHTA and CDR2 FQGTGA. The CDR3 totals 17 residues. V was shortened by 0 bases and J by 5 bases, with 19 bases between the two germline ends. The CDR3 sequence: CASSLTRRGRVWETQYF. CDR3 DNA: TGTGCCAGCAGCTTAACAAGGCGGGGGCGCGTCTGGGAGACCCAGTACTTC.

The rearrangement uses TRBV5-6 and TRBJ2-3, with D perhaps matching TRBD1 (5 bases). Trimming cost V 1 base and J 7 bases, with 22 bases left between them. Germline V gene data show CDR1 as SGHDT and CDR2 as YYEEEE. The CDR3 covers 17 residues. The CDR3 loop reads CASSLFEGRKGAHTQYF. DNA for the CDR3: TGTGCCAGCAGCTTGTTTGAAGGAAGGAAAGGGGCCCATACGCAGTATTTT.

This chain joins TRBV9 and TRBJ2-3, with 10 bases fitting TRBD2. Trimming cost V 3 bases and J 0 bases; bases outside gene matches: 4. The length of the CDR3 is 16 residues. Germline V gene data show CDR1 as SGDLS and CDR2 as YYNGEE. The CDR3 nucleotides are TGTGCCAGCAGCGCTAGCGGGAGCATGAGCACAGATACGCAGTATTTT. Amino acid sequence: CASSASGSMSTDTQYF.

This clone appeared a single time. The chain couples TRBV7-9 to TRBJ1-1, with TRBD1 matching over 8 bases. The trim removed 5 bases at V and 4 bases at J, leaving 9 bases unmatched. The CDR3 covers 15 residues. The germline V gene encodes CDR1 SEHNR and CDR2 FQNEAQ (reference sequence). DNA for the CDR3: TGTGCCAGCAGCCCCCTGACAGGGGCGTTCACTGAAGCTTTCTTT. Its translation: CASSPLTGAFTEAFF.

This clone was seen a single time. The rearrangement joins TRBV30 to TRBJ2-7; weak D call: TRBD1 (6 bases). Germline V gene data show CDR1 as GTSNPN and CDR2 as SVGIG (reference sequence). This CDR3 region has 13 residues. Trimming removed 3 bases from V and 4 bases from J, with 13 bases in between. CDR3 nucleotides: TGTGCCTGGAGAGCCCGGACAGCTTACGAGCAGTACTTC. Translated: CAWRARTAYEQYF.

The gene calls are TRBV4-2 and TRBJ2-3, with TRBD1 matching over 8 bases. Per germline, CDR1 LGHNA and CDR2 YNFKEQ. V shed 3 bases, J shed 4 bases, and the junction held 12 bases outside the gene matches. There are 17 residues in the CDR3. The CDR3 DNA is TGTGCCAGCAGCCAGAGGGGAACAGGGGGGTTGGCAGATACGCAGTATTTT. It codes for CASSQRGTGGLADTQYF.

This chain uses TRBV6-4 with TRBJ2-1; 7 positions match TRBD2. Trimming at V came to 3 bases and at J to 6 bases, leaving 11 bases not matched to a gene. This CDR3 has 16 residues. CDR1 MRHNA and CDR2 SNTAGT come from the germline V gene. The chain's CDR3 is CASSDYGTKGANEQFF. CDR3 DNA sequence: TGTGCCAGCAGTGATTATGGGACTAAGGGAGCCAATGAGCAGTTCTTC.

The chain is built from TRBV10-2 and TRBJ2-5; 12 bases line up with TRBD2. The V and J ends lost 3 bases and 2 bases, in that order; junction bases with no gene match: 4. Germline-derived CDR1 and CDR2 are WSHSY and SAAADI. This CDR3 is built from 16 residues. The CDR3 DNA follows: TGCGCCAGCAGTGATGGGACTAGCGGGCCTCAAGAGACCCAGTACTTC. As protein: CASSDGTSGPQETQYF.

This chain connects TRBV28 to TRBJ2-7; D might be TRBD2 (5 bases). The V gene lost 10 bases and the J gene lost 1 base, with 17 bases spanning the gap. The V gene's germline CDR1 is MDHEN and CDR2 SYDVKM. The CDR3 is made up of 14 amino acids. The CDR3 region has the DNA TGTGCCACCACCTCCGGGATGGTTTCCTACGAGCAGTACTTC. Protein sequence: CATTSGMVSYEQYF.

The V and J genes are TRBV4-1 and TRBJ2-1; unclear D gene. Germline loops: CDR1 MGHRA, CDR2 YSYEKL. V lost 10 bases, J lost 4 bases, and 20 bases lay in between. This CDR3 comprises 15 residues. CDR3 region: CATKSNAATYNEQFF. Written as DNA, the CDR3 is TGCGCCACCAAGTCGAATGCGGCCACGTACAATGAGCAGTTCTTC.